A single sample gave rise to the 22 T cell receptor beta chains below, sequenced in a study of blood T cell repertoires in COVID-19. Clones were sequenced by immunoSEQ multiplex PCR, and TCRdb holds only the in-frame ones, with some missing. The sample includes more than 80,000 clones, around 75% seen only once; the top ten take about 0.85%. Material for sequencing was peripheral blood. The origin of the receptors is a human donor with acute or convalescent COVID-19. The donor label of this sample is uncertain.

The chain combines TRBV27 with TRBJ2-5, with 10 bases that match TRBD2. The CDR3 totals 16 residues. With V trimmed by 6 bases and J by 7 bases, 14 bases remained unmatched. Germline V gene lookup returns CDR1 MNHEY and CDR2 SMNVEV (reference sequence). The CDR3 protein is CASSRTLAGGTGTQYF. Written as DNA, the CDR3 is TGTGCCAGCAGCCGAACCTTAGCGGGGGGCACGGGGACCCAGTACTTC.

The chain recombines TRBV24-1 with TRBJ1-1, with D possibly matching TRBD1 (6 bases). Trimming shortened V by 12 bases and J by 0 bases, and 40 bases separated the two germline ends. CDR1 and CDR2 from the germline V gene are KGHDR and SFDVKD. This CDR3 is 22 amino acids long. The CDR3, as DNA: TGTGCCGCGCCCCCGGGGGTCCCGGGACACCACCCCCGAGGGACTATGAACACTGAAGCTTTCTTT. It codes for CAAPPGVPGHHPRGTMNTEAFF.

This clone was observed a few times. The chain has TRBV3-1 (or the pseudogene TRBV3-2) and TRBJ2-7; tentative D call: TRBD1 (6 bases). From germline, CDR1 is LGHDT and CDR2 YNNKEL (reference sequence). The length of the CDR3 is 14 residues. Trimming took off 4 bases at V and 2 bases at J, with 12 bases between the two ends. The CDR3 sequence: CASSLNRAPYEQYF. Here the CDR3 DNA reads TGTGCCAGCAGCCTCAACAGGGCCCCCTACGAGCAGTACTTC.

The chain has TRBV18 and TRBJ1-1, with D hard to call. Trimming cost V 2 bases and J 0 bases, with 13 bases left between them. CDR1 KGHSH and CDR2 LQKENI come from the germline V gene. The CDR3 runs 16 residues. The chain's CDR3 is CASSPSRSQMNTEAFF. CDR3 coding DNA: TGTGCCAGCTCACCATCTAGATCACAAATGAACACTGAAGCTTTCTTT. Full variable domain (remainder filled in from reference TRBV18 and TRBJ1-1): NAGVMQNPRHLVRRRGQEARLRCSPMKGHSHVYWYRQLPEEGLKFMVYLQKENIIDESGMPKERFSAEFPKEGPSILRIQQVVRGDSAAYFCASSPSRSQMNTEAFFGQGTRLTVV.

The DNA of the CDR3 is TGTGCCAGCAGTTTAGGTCAGGGTAGGGGCTACACCTTC. It encodes CASSLGQGRGYTF. The rearrangement links TRBV28 to TRBJ1-2, with a tentative D call TRBD1 (5 bases). V lost 2 bases and J lost 8, with 12 bases in between. The germline V gene has CDR1 MDHEN and CDR2 SYDVKM. There are 13 residues in the CDR3.

The table lists this clone with a few counts. Here the CDR3 reads CASSQDPPGGAGELFF. The CDR3 nucleotides are TGCGCCAGCAGCCAAGATCCCCCAGGGGGCGCCGGGGAGCTGTTTTTT. The chain joins TRBV4-1 to TRBJ2-2; 8 positions agree with TRBD1. Germline V lookup: CDR1 MGHRA, CDR2 YSYEKL. The length of the CDR3 is 16 residues. After removal of 0 bases from V and 6 bases from J, the junction contained 6 bases not matched to a gene.

The rearrangement links TRBV9 to TRBJ2-2; 11 bases fit TRBD1. Trimming took 5 bases from V and 3 from J; bases not matched to a gene: 6. The CDR3 contains 16 residues. The germline gives CDR1 SGDLS, CDR2 YYNGEE. The chain's CDR3 is CASRPQGQGDTGELFF. As DNA, the CDR3 is TGTGCCAGCAGGCCCCAGGGACAGGGGGACACCGGGGAGCTGTTTTTT.

This clone occurred many times. V is TRBV3-1 (or the pseudogene TRBV3-2) and J is TRBJ1-6, with 7 bases that match TRBD1. The V and J ends lost 0 bases and 2 bases, in that order; junction bases with no gene match: 1. Germline assignment: CDR1 LGHDT and CDR2 YNNKEL (reference sequence). The CDR3 extends over 16 amino acids. The CDR3 bases are TGTGCCAGCAGCCAAGACAGGGGGACCTATAATTCACCCCTCCACTTT. Translating gives CASSQDRGTYNSPLHF.

This chain uses TRBV5-4 with TRBJ1-1; TRBD1 aligns across 9 bases. The germline gives CDR1 SGHNT, CDR2 YYREEE (reference sequence). The junction had 15 bases not matched to a gene; V was cut back by 4 bases and J by 11 bases. This CDR3 comprises 15 residues. CDR3 DNA sequence: TGTGCCAGCAGCCCGTTGGACAGGGGCTCTACCCCCGCTTTCTTT. Protein: CASSPLDRGSTPAFF. Full variable domain (outside the CDR3, taken from reference TRBV5-4 and TRBJ1-1): ETGVTQSPTHLIKTRGQQVTLRCSSQSGHNTVSWYQQALGQGPQFIFQYYREEENGRGNFPPRFSGLQFPNYSSELNVNALELDDSALYLCASSPLDRGSTPAFFGQGTRLTVV.

The chain combines TRBV7-6 with TRBJ2-1, with D possibly being TRBD2 (6 bases). Trimming left V 1 base short and J 6 bases short, with 13 bases between. The germline V gene encodes CDR1 SGHVS and CDR2 FNYEAQ. The CDR3 runs to 15 residues. DNA for the CDR3: TGTGCCAGCAGCTTAGTTCCTAGCGCGAGCAATGAGCAGTTCTTC. The encoded protein is CASSLVPSASNEQFF.

The J gene is TRBJ2-3, the V gene TRBV4-2, with 8 bases lining up with TRBD2. V was clipped by 4 bases and J by 3 bases; unmatched bases: 6. The CDR3 contains 15 residues. From germline, CDR1 is LGHNA and CDR2 YNFKEQ. The CDR3 sequence is CASSPPAGGTDTQYF. CDR3 nucleotide sequence: TGTGCCAGCAGCCCACCGGCGGGGGGTACAGATACGCAGTATTTT.

The V call is TRBV29-1, the J call TRBJ2-3, with D possibly being TRBD2 (6 bases). Trimming took off 4 bases at V and 4 bases at J, with 9 bases between the two ends. Germline lookup yields CDR1 SQVTM and CDR2 ANQGSEA. The CDR3 runs 12 residues. The CDR3 sequence is CSVGLGADTQYF. The CDR3 DNA sequence: TGCAGCGTTGGACTAGGGGCAGATACGCAGTATTTT.

This clone was seen only a few times. V gene TRBV18 combines with J gene TRBJ1-1; weak D call: TRBD1 (6 bases). Germline values: CDR1 KGHSH, CDR2 LQKENI. The CDR3 covers 15 residues. Trimming took off 2 bases at V and 1 base at J, with 11 bases between the two ends. DNA for the CDR3: TGTGCCAGCTCACCAGTCAGACAGGAGAACACTGAAGCTTTCTTT. Residues: CASSPVRQENTEAFF.

V and J are TRBV18 and TRBJ1-1; possibly TRBD1 for D (5 bases). The CDR3 has 13 residues. Trimming cost V 4 bases and J 6 bases, with 12 bases left between them. Looked up from germline, CDR1 is KGHSH and CDR2 is LQKENI. The CDR3 coding sequence is TGTGCCAGCTCACAGACCGGGGGATCTGAAGCTTTCTTT. Its translation is CASSQTGGSEAFF.

In its sample, this clone was seen many times. V and J are TRBV4-1 and TRBJ1-5, with 9 bases fitting TRBD1. V lost 1 base to trimming and J lost 9 bases; unmatched junction nucleotides: 13. Germline V lookup: CDR1 MGHRA, CDR2 YSYEKL. CDR3 length: 17 amino acids. CDR3 in DNA: TGCGCCAGCAGCCAAGGCCAACCCGACAGGGGGTCATGGCCCCAGCATTTT. Its translation: CASSQGQPDRGSWPQHF.

The gene calls are TRBV6-1 and TRBJ2-3; D gene uncertain. Trimming cost V 2 bases and J 9 bases, with 9 bases left between them. CDR1 is MNHNS, CDR2 SASEGT, per germline. The CDR3 consists of 12 residues. CDR3 sequence: CASSEFSGTQYF. The CDR3 DNA is TGTGCCAGCAGTGAATTCTCAGGCACGCAGTATTTT.

The gene calls are TRBV7-6 and TRBJ1-2, with a weak D call TRBD1 (6 bases). Germline V lookup: CDR1 SGHVS, CDR2 FNYEAQ. The CDR3 runs to 15 residues. Trimming stripped 2 bases from V and 6 bases from J, with 16 bases between. CDR3: CASSLQQGVSDGYTF. DNA for the CDR3: TGTGCCAGCAGCTTACAACAGGGAGTCTCGGATGGCTACACCTTC.

The rearrangement joins TRBV28 to TRBJ1-6, with unresolved D. V dropped 2 bases and J dropped 7 bases, with 12 bases sitting between them. Germline lookup yields CDR1 MDHEN and CDR2 SYDVKM. The CDR3 is 15 amino acids. The CDR3 reads CASSLGLTRNSPLHF. The CDR3 DNA follows: TGTGCCAGCAGTTTAGGACTCACCCGAAATTCACCCCTCCACTTT.

The rearrangement uses TRBV5-1 and TRBJ1-2; D is possibly TRBD1 (6 bases). This CDR3 has 14 residues. V lost 0 bases, J lost 8 bases, and 14 bases lay in between. Germline V CDR1 and CDR2: SGHRS, YFSETQ. Written as DNA, the CDR3 is TGCGCCAGCAGCTTGGAGACCCCCAGGGGCGGCTACACCTTC. Encoded protein: CASSLETPRGGYTF.

The chain combines TRBV28 with TRBJ1-5; D is undetermined. The V gene's germline CDR1 is MDHEN and CDR2 SYDVKM. The length of the CDR3 is 12 residues. Trimming removed 2 bases at V and 6 bases at J, with 5 bases between. CDR3 residues: CASSLTIQPQHF. The CDR3 nucleotides read TGTGCCAGCAGTTTAACTATTCAGCCCCAGCATTTT. Full variable domain (missing parts from reference TRBV28 and TRBJ1-5): DVKVTQSSRYLVKRTGEKVFLECVQDMDHENMFWYRQDPGLGLRLIYFSYDVKMKEKGDIPEGYSVSREKKERFSLILESASTNQTSMYLCASSLTIQPQHFGDGTRLSIL.

This clone was seen a handful of times. This chain connects TRBV15 to TRBJ1-2; 9 positions agree with TRBD1. With 3 bases clipped from V and 3 bases from J, the junction kept 5 bases outside the gene matches. The CDR3 runs to 15 residues. Germline V lookup: CDR1 LNHNV, CDR2 YYDKDF (reference sequence). The CDR3 protein is CATSSAQGAYYGYTF. The DNA for the CDR3 is TGTGCCACCAGCAGCGCACAGGGGGCCTACTATGGCTACACCTTC.

This clone was seen more than once but under ten times. CDR3 DNA sequence: TGTGCCAGCATCGGTAACACTGAAGCTTTCTTT. Translating gives CASIGNTEAFF. The chain links TRBV25-1 to TRBJ1-1, with no clear D. Germline-derived CDR1 and CDR2 are MGHDK and SYGVNS. Trimming took off 7 bases at V and 2 bases at J, with 5 bases between the two ends. This CDR3 spans 11 amino acids.